Below, 4 T cell receptor beta chains from the same sample are listed, as sequenced in a study of siplizumab effects on memory and regulatory T cells. Clones were sequenced by immunoSEQ multiplex PCR, and TCRdb holds only the in-frame ones, with some missing. Among 75,000 to 100,000 clones, 94% were seen once, and the ten largest hold 0.3%. What was sequenced was non-Treg CD4+ T cells sorted from blood. These receptors were obtained from a human donor in good health.

V usage is TRBV6-5 and J usage is TRBJ2-7; D remains unclear. The CDR3 sequence is 12 residues long. V was cut by 4 bases and J by 0 bases, with 4 bases left in between. From germline, CDR1 is MNHEY and CDR2 SVGAGI. The DNA for the CDR3 is TGTGCCAGCAGTTCCAGCTCCTACGAGCAGTACTTC. This sequence encodes CASSSSSYEQYF.

This clone was recorded only once. The rearrangement joins TRBV10-3 to TRBJ2-5, with 7 bases identical to TRBD2. The ends lost 3 bases at V and 5 bases at J; junction bases unmatched: 12. This CDR3 has 16 residues. Germline lookup yields CDR1 ENHRY and CDR2 SYGVKD. The CDR3 DNA is TGTGCCATCAGTGACCCTCGGGTGTGGCGGGAGGAGACCCAGTACTTC. Protein product: CAISDPRVWREETQYF.

This CDR3 reads CASSYAGSGANVLTF. The CDR3 DNA follows: TGTGCCAGCAGTTACGCTGGGTCCGGGGCCAACGTCCTGACTTTC. This chain uses TRBV6-5 with TRBJ2-6; D gene ambiguous. The CDR3 runs to 15 residues. CDR1 and CDR2 from the germline V gene are MNHEY and SVGAGI. Trimming removed 2 bases at V and 4 bases at J, with 9 bases between.

The V and J genes are TRBV4-2 and TRBJ2-5; 13 positions match TRBD2. V was pared by 4 bases and J by 4 bases, with 6 bases of the junction left unmatched. Germline values: CDR1 LGHNA, CDR2 YNFKEQ. This CDR3 is 16 amino acids long. The chain's CDR3 is CASSPPGLAGPETQYF. The CDR3 DNA follows: TGTGCCAGCAGCCCTCCGGGACTAGCGGGACCAGAGACCCAGTACTTC.